This T cell receptor (beta chain) comes out of a study of cytomegalovirus exposure and HLA in healthy donors. Primers for the PCR totalled 60 Vbeta and 13 Jbeta. Sequencing used immunoSEQ multiplex PCR; TCRdb keeps in-frame clones, though not all of them. Among about 200,000 clones listed, over 65% were seen once. Points on this clone: Its matching antigen is unknown.

General study results and limits: Presence/absence analyses treated sequencing depth as roughly uniform across donors. Among donors in an Asian-associated ancestry cluster, a later analysis reportedly found fewer N-insertions than the roughly 650-donor mean.

This CDR3 is 14 amino acids long. The V and J ends lost 7 bases and 7 bases respectively, with 17 bases between them. Germline-derived CDR1 and CDR2 are SGHKS and YYEKEE (reference sequence). Sequenced input: PBMCs. This receptor was taken from a man between 18 and 35 years old in good health and CMV-seronegative. The chain recombines TRBV5-5 with TRBJ2-2; TRBD2 is a possible D gene (5 bases). This chain's CDR3 is CASRLEGVLGELFF. Written as DNA, the CDR3 is TGTGCCAGCCGTCTAGAGGGTGTGCTCGGGGAGCTGTTTTTT. Supplemented by reference TRBV5-5 and TRBJ2-2, the full variable domain reads DAGVTQSPTHLIKTRGQQVTLRCSPISGHKSVSWYQQVLGQGPQFIFQYYEKEERGRGNFPDRFSARQFPNYSSELNVNALLLGDSALYLCASRLEGVLGELFFGEGSRLTVL.